This section outlines one T cell receptor beta chain sequence together with its context. Its antigen remains unknown. Constant-segment primers were used for 5'RACE, and the resulting TCR alpha and TCR beta cDNA libraries carried sample barcodes and UMIs. TCRdb independently ran MiXCR on the 5' RACE reads; one entry per CDR3 protein. The sample yields about 200,000 distinct CDR3 sequences, 7.5% to 10% seen once. The sample comes from a study of T-cell memory formation after mild COVID-19. Study-level background: Largely, TCR clusters stayed within a single donor.

The study's findings and limits: The main location of contracting CD4+ clones was CM and EM, and that of contracting CD8+ clones was EMRA.

The origin of this receptor is a man between 18 and 35 years old who had mild COVID-19 (a few samples of this study predate the infection). Cell type and time point are not known. Sequenced: PBMCs or a T cell subset sorted from them (not recorded which).

CDR3: CASSPWTSKETQYF. The DNA for the CDR3 is TGTGCCAGCAGCCCCTGGACTAGCAAAGAGACCCAGTACTTC. This chain joins TRBV9 and TRBJ2-5, with 8 bases fitting TRBD2. V lost 4 bases and J lost 3; bases outside the gene matches: 5. The length of the CDR3 is 14 residues. Germline V gives CDR1 SGDLS, CDR2 YYNGEE.